The 8 T cell receptor beta chains listed next were all sequenced from one sample in a study of Ad26.COV2.S vaccination and SARS-CoV-2 variants. Treatment indicated: roughly 20 received Ad26.COV2.S at low or high dose, single or two shots; five or six received placebo; per-sample allocation not given. Samples were taken on day 63 after the first vaccine or placebo injection. The method was immunoSEQ multiplex PCR; TCRdb's version includes in-frame clones alone and lacks a portion of them. The sample carries 300,000 to 400,000 clones, about 86% recorded once. The sample in question was peripheral blood, obtained in a trial of Ad26.COV2.S vaccine versus placebo. The receptors stem from a person between 18 and 60 years old who received the Ad26.COV2.S COVID-19 vaccine or a placebo.

The rearrangement joins TRBV30 to TRBJ1-2; D might be TRBD1 (6 bases). Trimming removed 4 bases at V and 4 bases at J, with 10 bases between. Germline V gives CDR1 GTSNPN, CDR2 SVGIG (reference sequence). The CDR3 length is 12 residues. CDR3 nucleotide sequence: TGTGCCTGGAACAGGGACACCTATGGCTACACCTTC. Translated, it gives CAWNRDTYGYTF.

This clone has a single count. The identical CDR3 is also encoded by other nucleotide sequences in the sample. J is TRBJ1-2 and V is TRBV2; D is unclear. The CDR3 runs 12 residues. Germline V gene lookup returns CDR1 SNHLY and CDR2 FYNNEI. V gave up 4 bases and J gave up 5 bases, with 8 bases separating them. The CDR3 sequence is CASSARLYGYTF. DNA of the CDR3: TGTGCCAGCAGTGCTCGGCTTTATGGCTACACCTTC.

The V call is TRBV30, the J call TRBJ2-7; 9 bases fit TRBD1. This CDR3 has 11 amino acids. Unmatched junction bases numbered 0, after V lost 3 bases and J lost 6 bases. The germline V gene encodes CDR1 GTSNPN and CDR2 SVGIG (reference sequence). Written as DNA, the CDR3 is TGTGCCTGGAGGGGACAGGGCGAGCAGTACTTC. This codes for CAWRGQGEQYF.

This chain uses TRBV19 with TRBJ1-6; D is perhaps TRBD1 (6 bases). CDR1 and CDR2 (germline): LNHDA, SQIVND (reference sequence). V was shortened by 4 bases and J by 5 bases, with 15 bases between the two germline ends. The CDR3 has 16 amino acids. The CDR3 bases are TGTGCCAGTAGTAATTCAGGGGCCGCGAATAATTCACCCCTCCACTTT. Translated, it gives CASSNSGAANNSPLHF.

This sequence joins TRBV2 and TRBJ1-5, with D unresolved. Trimming took off 5 bases at V and 4 bases at J, with 12 bases between the two ends. CDR1 is SNHLY and CDR2 is FYNNEI in the germline V gene. This CDR3 is built from 14 residues. For the CDR3, the DNA is TGTGCCAGCAGTATGAAGGGAAGAAATCAGCCCCAGCATTTT. Its protein product is CASSMKGRNQPQHF.

J is TRBJ2-7 and V is TRBV11-3, with TRBD1 identical over 9 bases. Looked up from germline, CDR1 is SGHNT and CDR2 is YENEEA. The CDR3 runs 14 residues. V shed 4 bases and J 6 bases; nucleotides not matched to a gene: 7. DNA of the CDR3: TGTGCCAGCAGCTCCCGACAGGGGGATGGCGAGCAGTACTTC. This gives the protein CASSSRQGDGEQYF.

To note about this clone: This sample includes further DNA sequences coding for the same CDR3. V and J are TRBV19 and TRBJ2-1, with 7 bases aligning to TRBD2. The CDR3 covers 11 residues. The germline V gene encodes CDR1 LNHDA and CDR2 SQIVND (reference sequence). The V and J ends lost 10 bases and 10 bases, in that order; junction bases with no gene match: 7. CDR3 in amino acids: CATTKLAEQFF. In DNA, the CDR3 is TGTGCCACTACTAAACTAGCGGAGCAGTTCTTC.

This rearrangement joins TRBV2 to TRBJ1-6; 7 bases match TRBD1. The CDR3 loop spans 15 amino acids. Germline V CDR1 and CDR2: SNHLY, FYNNEI. The trim removed 6 bases at V and 9 bases at J, leaving 11 bases unmatched. The CDR3 nucleotides are TGTGCCAGCAGAGTCTTGACAGGGAGGCGTTCACCCCTCCACTTT. Its protein product is CASRVLTGRRSPLHF.